Presented here are 24 T cell receptor beta chains from one specimen sequenced in a study of blood T cell repertoires in COVID-19. Generated by immunoSEQ multiplex PCR, the TCRdb table keeps only in-frame clones and is missing some. The table lists over 80,000 clones, about 80% of them singletons. The source material was peripheral blood. The receptors were gathered from a woman aged 65 to 85 with acute or convalescent COVID-19.

This chain connects TRBV29-1 to TRBJ1-1, with 11 bases that match TRBD1. The CDR3 extends over 13 amino acids. V trimming: 5 bases; J trimming: 4 bases; junction bases outside the gene matches: 3. CDR1 and CDR2 (germline): SQVTM, ANQGSEA. The chain's CDR3 is CSVRTGGGTEAFF. CDR3 bases: TGCAGCGTTCGGACAGGGGGCGGCACTGAAGCTTTCTTT.

CDR3 residues: CASSWGAGGPLYNEQFF. As DNA, the CDR3 is TGTGCCAGCAGTTGGGGAGCGGGAGGTCCTCTCTACAATGAGCAGTTCTTC. This chain connects TRBV6-2 or TRBV6-3 to TRBJ2-1; 9 bases map to TRBD2. Germline trimming cut 4 bases from V and 3 bases from J; bases unmatched to any gene: 10. Germline V gene sequence: CDR1 MNHEY, CDR2 SVGEGT. The CDR3 runs to 17 residues.

This rearrangement joins TRBV5-5 to TRBJ2-7, with TRBD1 as a possible D gene (6 bases). The V end was cut by 1 base, the J end by 2 bases, with 13 bases between. The germline V gene encodes CDR1 SGHKS and CDR2 YYEKEE (reference sequence). The CDR3 loop spans 15 amino acids. The DNA of the CDR3 is TGTGCCAGCAGCTTGAGTGTGGGACAACCCTACGAGCAGTACTTC. This sequence encodes CASSLSVGQPYEQYF. The whole variable domain, filled in from reference TRBV5-5 and TRBJ2-7, reads DAGVTQSPTHLIKTRGQQVTLRCSPISGHKSVSWYQQVLGQGPQFIFQYYEKEERGRGNFPDRFSARQFPNYSSELNVNALLLGDSALYLCASSLSVGQPYEQYFGPGTRLTVT.

The chain recombines TRBV6-2 or TRBV6-3 with TRBJ2-1, with a weak D call TRBD1 (6 bases). The V end was cut by 5 bases, the J end by 7 bases, with 12 bases between. CDR3 length: 13 residues. CDR1 and CDR2 from the germline V gene are MNHEY and SVGEGT. The CDR3 is CASSRGQWNEQFF. The CDR3 DNA sequence: TGTGCCAGCAGTCGCGGACAGTGGAATGAGCAGTTCTTC.

This chain uses TRBV20-1 with TRBJ1-1; D unclear. Germline V CDR1 and CDR2: DFQATT, SNEGSKA (reference sequence). This CDR3 comprises 11 residues. In DNA, the CDR3 is TGCAGGGCCACGGGGAACACTGAAGCTTTCTTT. This codes for CRATGNTEAFF.

The chain couples TRBV9 to TRBJ2-3, with 10 bases fitting TRBD2. V lost 0 bases to trimming and J lost 5 bases; unmatched junction nucleotides: 6. In germline, CDR1 is SGDLS, CDR2 YYNGEE. There are 16 residues in the CDR3. This chain's CDR3 is CASSVVSGGAEDTQYF. CDR3 coding DNA: TGTGCCAGCAGCGTAGTCAGCGGGGGGGCCGAAGATACGCAGTATTTT.

The chain uses TRBV6-4 and TRBJ1-4; 12 bases align to TRBD1. Germline CDR1 MRHNA, CDR2 SNTAGT. J lost 6 bases, V lost 0 bases, and 2 bases had no gene match. The length of the CDR3 is 16 residues. The CDR3, as DNA: TGTGCCAGCAGTGACTCTGGGACAGGGGGCTATGAAAAACTGTTTTTT. Its protein is CASSDSGTGGYEKLFF.

This sequence joins TRBV5-1 and TRBJ2-6, with D maybe TRBD1 (5 bases). This CDR3 has 15 amino acids. Germline V lookup: CDR1 SGHRS, CDR2 YFSETQ. Trimming pared 3 bases from V and 4 bases from J, leaving 11 bases between. The CDR3 DNA reads as TGCGCCAGCAGCTCTCAGGGCCCCGGGGCCAACGTCCTGACTTTC. It yields the protein CASSSQGPGANVLTF.

This clone was detected only a few times. The chain uses TRBV27 and TRBJ2-7; weak D call: TRBD1 (7 bases). The germline V gene encodes CDR1 MNHEY and CDR2 SMNVEV (reference sequence). Trimming left V 7 bases short and J 6 bases short, with 16 bases between. The CDR3 length is 13 residues. DNA of the CDR3: TGTGCCAGCAAATGGGCCCAGGGGGGCGAGCAGTACTTC. Its translation is CASKWAQGGEQYF.

The chain joins TRBV28 to TRBJ1-2, with D possibly matching TRBD1 (6 bases). Trimming cost V 7 bases and J 8 bases, with 20 bases left between them. The CDR3 loop spans 14 amino acids. CDR1 MDHEN and CDR2 SYDVKM come from the germline V gene. This CDR3 is CASKDRSQVYGYTF. Written as DNA, the CDR3 is TGTGCCAGCAAAGACAGGTCGCAGGTTTACGGCTACACCTTC.

This clone was picked up many times. This chain connects TRBV27 to TRBJ2-1, with TRBD2 matching over 10 bases. CDR1 MNHEY and CDR2 SMNVEV come from the germline V gene (reference sequence). The CDR3 is 18 residues long. Trimming removed 1 base from V and 2 bases from J; junction bases left unmatched: 8. The CDR3 DNA reads TGTGCCAGCAGTTTATTTGAAGCGGGAGGGCCCGCCTACAATGAGCAGTTCTTC. Protein: CASSLFEAGGPAYNEQFF.

The J gene is TRBJ2-2, the V gene TRBV9; 9 bases fit TRBD2. Looked up from germline, CDR1 is SGDLS and CDR2 is YYNGEE. V was clipped by 4 bases and J by 5 bases; unmatched bases: 6. This CDR3 is 15 amino acids long. The CDR3 nucleotides read TGTGCCAGCAGCTTCATAGCGGGAGTGACCGGGGAGCTGTTTTTT. This sequence encodes CASSFIAGVTGELFF.

The J gene is TRBJ1-2, the V gene TRBV30, with 10 bases fitting TRBD1. Germline trimming cut 4 bases from V and 8 bases from J; bases unmatched to any gene: 7. The CDR3 is 13 residues long. Germline assignment: CDR1 GTSNPN and CDR2 SVGIG (reference sequence). This chain's CDR3 is CAWTDRGLGGYTF. CDR3 DNA: TGTGCCTGGACCGACAGGGGGCTGGGGGGCTACACCTTC.

The chain uses TRBV4-2 and TRBJ2-5; TRBD1 agrees at 8 bases. V lost 4 bases, J lost 8 bases, and 15 bases stayed unmatched. Looked up from germline, CDR1 is LGHNA and CDR2 is YNFKEQ. This CDR3 spans 16 amino acids. The CDR3 sequence: CASSLQKGQTGETQYF. Here the CDR3 DNA reads TGTGCCAGCAGCCTCCAAAAGGGGCAGACAGGGGAAACCCAGTACTTC.

The V call is TRBV6-4, the J call TRBJ2-7; D might be TRBD2 (6 bases). The CDR3 is 15 amino acids. V lost 3 bases, J lost 1 base, and 13 bases lay in between. Germline V gene sequence: CDR1 MRHNA, CDR2 SNTAGT. The DNA of the CDR3 is TGTGCCAGCAGTGATGGCGGGGTTAAGTCCTACGAGCAGTACTTC. Its protein product is CASSDGGVKSYEQYF.

V is TRBV5-1 and J is TRBJ2-3; 9 bases fit TRBD2. There are 16 residues in the CDR3. V shed 2 bases, J shed 6 bases, and the junction held 10 bases outside the gene matches. Germline CDR1 SGHRS, CDR2 YFSETQ. CDR3 amino acids: CASSLGAGGPRDTQYF. The CDR3 nucleotides read TGCGCCAGCAGCTTAGGTGCGGGAGGGCCGAGGGATACGCAGTATTTT.

The chain is built from TRBV23-1 and TRBJ1-2; 8 bases are a match to TRBD1. TRBV23-1 is known as an ORF, though its function is uncertain. This CDR3 is 13 amino acids long. The V segment lost 7 bases and the J segment 5 bases; nucleotides outside the gene matches: 6. CDR3 residues: CASIPTGGYGYTF. In nucleotides, the CDR3 is TGCGCCAGCATACCTACAGGGGGGTATGGCTACACCTTC.

V is TRBV7-8 and J is TRBJ2-1, with TRBD2 matching 15 bases. Germline lookup yields CDR1 SGHVS and CDR2 FQNEAQ. This CDR3 contains 17 residues. V shed 5 bases and J 7 bases; nucleotides not matched to a gene: 9. CDR3 DNA: TGTGCCAGCAGCCCAGGGACTAGCGGGGGGCCGGGGAATGAGCAGTTCTTC. This encodes CASSPGTSGGPGNEQFF.

The chain recombines TRBV7-8 with TRBJ2-5; D is possibly TRBD2 (6 bases). The V gene's germline CDR1 is SGHVS and CDR2 FQNEAQ. The V end lost 3 bases, the J end lost 1 base, and 9 bases lay between the germline ends. The CDR3 contains 14 residues. The CDR3 loop reads CASSFLGGQETQYF. DNA for the CDR3: TGTGCCAGCAGCTTTCTCGGGGGCCAAGAGACCCAGTACTTC.

This chain links TRBV28 with TRBJ2-2; D uncertain. The CDR3 totals 14 residues. Looked up from germline, CDR1 is MDHEN and CDR2 is SYDVKM. Trimming left V 3 bases short and J 3 bases short, with 8 bases between. DNA for the CDR3: TGTGCCAGCAGTTTTAGACGGGACACCGGGGAGCTGTTTTTT. Protein: CASSFRRDTGELFF.

This chain connects TRBV20-1 to TRBJ1-1, with a possible D match to TRBD1 (6 bases). The V end lost 8 bases, the J end lost 5 bases, and 12 bases lay between the germline ends. Germline V gene data show CDR1 as DFQATT and CDR2 as SNEGSKA (reference sequence). The CDR3 is 11 amino acids. This CDR3 reads CSPPRGTEAFF. Written as DNA, the CDR3 is TGCAGTCCACCCAGGGGTACTGAAGCTTTCTTT.

The genes are TRBV20-1 and TRBJ2-3; no clear D gene. The germline V gene encodes CDR1 DFQATT and CDR2 SNEGSKA (reference sequence). Trimming shortened V by 3 bases and J by 0 bases, and 10 bases separated the two germline ends. The length of the CDR3 is 14 residues. Here the CDR3 DNA reads TGCAGTGCTAGTGGCGGATCTAGCACAGATACGCAGTATTTT. Residues: CSASGGSSTDTQYF.

The chain has TRBV3-1 (or the pseudogene TRBV3-2) and TRBJ1-1; tentative D call: TRBD1 (6 bases). V lost 2 bases, J lost 1 base, and 17 bases lay in between. Germline V gene data show CDR1 as LGHDT and CDR2 as YNNKEL (reference sequence). The CDR3 totals 17 residues. The CDR3 sequence is CASSQSGGAVGNTEAFF. For the CDR3, the DNA is TGTGCCAGCAGCCAATCCGGGGGGGCTGTTGGGAACACTGAAGCTTTCTTT.

V usage is TRBV29-1 and J usage is TRBJ2-7; perhaps TRBD1 as D (7 bases). The germline CDR1 and CDR2 sequences are SQVTM and ANQGSEA. The V end was cut by 4 bases, the J end by 4 bases, with 23 bases between. The CDR3 has 16 residues. The CDR3: CSVGGVRQGPGYEQYF. The CDR3 DNA is TGCAGCGTTGGGGGGGTCCGACAGGGTCCAGGATACGAGCAGTACTTC.